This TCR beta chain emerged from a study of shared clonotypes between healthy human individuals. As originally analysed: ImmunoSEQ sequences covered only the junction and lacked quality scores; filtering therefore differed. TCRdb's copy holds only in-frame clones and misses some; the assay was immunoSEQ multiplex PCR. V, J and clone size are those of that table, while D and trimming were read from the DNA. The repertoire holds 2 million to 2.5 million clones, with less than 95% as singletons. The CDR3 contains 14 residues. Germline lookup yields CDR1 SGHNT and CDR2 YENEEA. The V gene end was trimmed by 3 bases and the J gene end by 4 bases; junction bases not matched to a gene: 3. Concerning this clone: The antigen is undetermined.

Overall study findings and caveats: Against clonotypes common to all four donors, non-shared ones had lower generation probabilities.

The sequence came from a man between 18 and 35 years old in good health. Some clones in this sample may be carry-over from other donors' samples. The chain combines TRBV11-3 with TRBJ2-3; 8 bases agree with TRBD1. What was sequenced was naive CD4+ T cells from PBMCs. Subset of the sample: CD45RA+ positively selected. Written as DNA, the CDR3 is TGTGCCAGCAGCTTCGGACAGGGCGCAGATACGCAGTATTTT. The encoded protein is CASSFGQGADTQYF.